This paragraph reports one TCR beta chain. These data come from a study of siplizumab effects on memory and regulatory T cells. Germline V gene lookup returns CDR1 SGHTA and CDR2 FQGNSA. This CDR3 has 17 amino acids. Deletions cut 7 bases from V and 4 bases from J, with 26 bases between. The data were produced by immunoSEQ multiplex PCR, yet TCRdb's version contains in-frame clones alone and is incomplete. The top ten hold approximately 38% of the sample, which has roughly 62,000 clones, more than 80% seen once. This TCR derives from a human donor in good health. The chain is built from TRBV7-2 and TRBJ2-7, with a weak D call TRBD2 (5 bases). What was sequenced was CD8+ T cells sorted from blood. CDR3 DNA: TGTGCCAGCACCCCACGGGGTATCGGTTTGTCCTCGTACGAGCAGTACTTC. This codes for CASTPRGIGLSSYEQYF.